Included here is one T cell receptor (beta chain) sequence, with context. Germline V gene data show CDR1 as SGHRS and CDR2 as YFSETQ. V was shortened by 4 bases and J by 0 bases, with 11 bases between the two germline ends. CDR3 length: 15 residues. This entry belongs to a study of blood T cell repertoires in COVID-19. Study as a whole: From the United States, Italy and Spain came samples of acute and convalescent COVID-19.

Participant ages covered about 18 to 89 years across 25 or so US areas. Participant-given clinical history determined each cohort assignment. The study counted Cohort 3 donors as recovered given two negative PCRs, clearance, or symptom resolution. TCRdb's copy holds only in-frame clones and misses some; the assay was immunoSEQ multiplex PCR. The table includes approximately 280,000 clones, around 92% detected once. V and J are TRBV5-1 and TRBJ1-3; D is ambiguous. The clonotype originates from an older woman who had recovered from COVID-19. The sequenced sample was PBMCs or T cells enriched from blood (not recorded which). The CDR3 DNA follows: TGCGCCAGCAGCCCGGACGGGAGCTCTGGAAACACCATATATTTT. It specifies CASSPDGSSGNTIYF.